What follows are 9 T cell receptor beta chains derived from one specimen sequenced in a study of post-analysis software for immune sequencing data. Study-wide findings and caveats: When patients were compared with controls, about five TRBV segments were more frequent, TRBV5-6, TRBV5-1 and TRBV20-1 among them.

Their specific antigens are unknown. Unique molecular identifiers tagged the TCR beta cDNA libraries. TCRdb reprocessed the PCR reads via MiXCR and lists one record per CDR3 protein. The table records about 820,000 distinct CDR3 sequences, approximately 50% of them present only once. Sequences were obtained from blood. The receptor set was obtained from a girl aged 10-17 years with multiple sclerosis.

CDR3 in DNA: TGTGCCAGCAGCGCCGGGGCTAGCTTCTACGAGCAGTACTTC. It codes for CASSAGASFYEQYF. The genes are TRBV9 and TRBJ2-4; TRBD1 or TRBD2 may be the D gene (5 bases each). The last part of the DNA fits TRBJ2-7 better; the J call may be wrong. This CDR3 is built from 14 residues. Germline V CDR1 and CDR2: SGDLS, YYNGEE.

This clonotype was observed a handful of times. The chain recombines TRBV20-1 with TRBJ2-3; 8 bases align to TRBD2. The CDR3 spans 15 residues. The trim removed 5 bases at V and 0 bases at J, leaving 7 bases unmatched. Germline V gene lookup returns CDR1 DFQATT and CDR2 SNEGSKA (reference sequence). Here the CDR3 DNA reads TGCAGTGCTCGCCGACTAGCGCCTAGCACAGATACGCAGTATTTT. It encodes CSARRLAPSTDTQYF.

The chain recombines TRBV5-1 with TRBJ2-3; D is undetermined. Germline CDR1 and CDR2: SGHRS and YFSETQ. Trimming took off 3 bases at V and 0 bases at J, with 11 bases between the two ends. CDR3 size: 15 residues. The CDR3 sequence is CASSSAPGSTDTQYF. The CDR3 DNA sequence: TGCGCCAGCAGCTCTGCCCCCGGGAGCACAGATACGCAGTATTTT.

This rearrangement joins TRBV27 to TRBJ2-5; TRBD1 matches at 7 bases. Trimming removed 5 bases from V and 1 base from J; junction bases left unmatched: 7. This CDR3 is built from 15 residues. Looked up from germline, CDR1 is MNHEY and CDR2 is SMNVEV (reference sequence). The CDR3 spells CASSVDRVGQETQYF. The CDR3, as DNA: TGTGCCAGCAGTGTAGACAGGGTAGGCCAAGAGACCCAGTACTTC.

CDR3 bases: TGTGCCATCAGTGAGTCGGAGAGCAATCAGCCCCAGCATTTT. Translated, it gives CAISESESNQPQHF. The chain employs TRBV10-3 and TRBJ1-5; D is unresolved. Germline CDR1 ENHRY, CDR2 SYGVKD. The CDR3 contains 14 residues. Trimming removed 0 bases from V and 1 base from J, with 4 bases in between.

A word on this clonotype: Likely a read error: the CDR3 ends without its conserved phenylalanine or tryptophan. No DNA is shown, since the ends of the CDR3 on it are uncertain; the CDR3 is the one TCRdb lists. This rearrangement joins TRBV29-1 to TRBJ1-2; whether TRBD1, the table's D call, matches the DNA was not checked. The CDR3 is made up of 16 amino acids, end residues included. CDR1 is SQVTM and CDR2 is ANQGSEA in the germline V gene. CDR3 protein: CSVDARGTGRDYGYTC.

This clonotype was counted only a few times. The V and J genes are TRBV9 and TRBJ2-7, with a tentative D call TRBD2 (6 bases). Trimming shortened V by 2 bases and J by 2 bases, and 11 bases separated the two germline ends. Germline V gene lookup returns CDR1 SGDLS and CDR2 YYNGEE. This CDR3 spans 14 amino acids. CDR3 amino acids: CASSVGTAPYEQYF. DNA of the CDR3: TGTGCCAGCAGCGTGGGGACTGCCCCCTACGAGCAGTACTTC.

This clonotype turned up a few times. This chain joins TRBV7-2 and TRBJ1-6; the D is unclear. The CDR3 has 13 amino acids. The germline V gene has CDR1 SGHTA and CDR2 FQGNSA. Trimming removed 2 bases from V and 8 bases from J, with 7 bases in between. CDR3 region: CASSLLIYSPLHF. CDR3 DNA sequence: TGTGCCAGCAGCTTATTAATATATTCACCCCTCCACTTT.

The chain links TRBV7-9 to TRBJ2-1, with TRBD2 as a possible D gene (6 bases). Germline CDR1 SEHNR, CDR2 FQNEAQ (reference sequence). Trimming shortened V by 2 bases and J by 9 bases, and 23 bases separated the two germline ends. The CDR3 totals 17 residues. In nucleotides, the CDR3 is TGTGCCAGCAGCTTATTTGGAGGAGGGCCCCCCGTTCCTGAGCAGTTCTTC. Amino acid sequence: CASSLFGGGPPVPEQFF.